The next 19 T cell receptor beta chains were all read from a single sample in a study of tumor and adjacent non-tumor tissue in lung cancer (dated by TCRdb to 2017 to 2018). RNA was isolated from bulk unsorted tissue, and RNA quality was assessed with a NanoDrop ND-1000 and an Agilent 2100. The protocol used for the library was multiplex PCR. The run used an Illumina HiSeq 2500. Following protocols modified from ARM-PCR, the researchers constructed TCRbeta libraries through three rounds of nested PCR with primers (Table S4). TCRdb took the public reads, trimmed them with fastp at Q25, ran MiXCR for clone calling and kept in-frame beta chains. CDR3 protein duplicates are merged, each entry listing the most common genes and DNA. The sample has over 110,000 distinct CDR3 sequences on record, around 67% of them singletons. The biggest ten clones account for 18% of the sample. Sequencing was done on a sample of lung tumor tissue. All receptors come from a man aged 60 to 69 with small cell lung cancer.

The CDR3 DNA reads TGCAGTGCCGGGCGCTCCGATGGCTACACCTTC. It encodes CSAGRSDGYTF. The V and J genes are TRBV20-1 and TRBJ1-2; no definite D call. This CDR3 spans 11 amino acids. V gave up 6 bases and J gave up 6 bases, with 11 bases separating them. In germline, CDR1 is DFQATT, CDR2 SNEGSKA (reference sequence).

V is TRBV6-5 and J is TRBJ2-3; no reliable D call. Germline loops: CDR1 MNHEY, CDR2 SVGAGI. V was trimmed by 5 bases and J by 5 bases, leaving 17 bases between them. The CDR3 consists of 15 residues. The CDR3 protein is CASSPRIGLGDTQYF. In nucleotides, the CDR3 is TGTGCCAGCAGTCCACGTATCGGGCTCGGAGATACGCAGTATTTT.

This chain connects TRBV12-3 or TRBV12-4 to TRBJ2-5; no definite D call. The V end was cut by 8 bases, the J end by 4 bases, with 14 bases between. The CDR3 runs to 13 residues. The CDR3 region has the DNA TGTGCCAGCGGTAGTGCTGGTGGAGAGACCCAGTACTTC. It yields the protein CASGSAGGETQYF.

As concerns this clonotype: A much larger clone differs by one base, so this may be a read error. The rearrangement joins TRBV20-1 to TRBJ2-1; 8 positions agree with TRBD2. The junction had 10 bases not matched to a gene; V was cut back by 4 bases and J by 2 bases. The germline CDR1 and CDR2 sequences are DFQATT and SNEGSKA (reference sequence). The CDR3 spans 16 residues. CDR3 in DNA: TGCAGTGCTAAAGGGGGAACTAGCGGCCCCTACAATGAGCAGTTCTTC. This sequence encodes CSAKGGTSGPYNEQFF.

In its sample, this clonotype was seen a few times. The V gene is TRBV20-1, the J gene TRBJ2-5; the match to TRBD1 covers 8 bases. The CDR3 runs 15 residues. V was pared by 2 bases and J by 4 bases, with 9 bases of the junction left unmatched. CDR1 and CDR2 from the germline V gene are DFQATT and SNEGSKA (reference sequence). The CDR3 DNA follows: TGCAGTGCTAGAATCCTCCAGGGGACAGGAGAGACCCAGTACTTC. The encoded protein is CSARILQGTGETQYF.

On this clonotype: A clone one base away is much larger, so this may be a read error. The chain employs TRBV5-5 and TRBJ2-3; 7 bases map to TRBD2. Looked up from germline, CDR1 is SGHKS and CDR2 is YYEKEE (reference sequence). The CDR3 is made up of 16 amino acids. V trimming: 4 bases; J trimming: 4 bases; junction bases outside the gene matches: 12. The CDR3 loop is CASSGGGSGNSDTQYF. The CDR3 DNA is TGTGCCAGCAGCGGAGGCGGCAGCGGGAATTCAGATACGCAGTATTTT.

This clonotype was seen only a few times. The chain has TRBV28 and TRBJ2-1, with a weak D call TRBD1 (5 bases). The length of the CDR3 is 13 residues. From germline, CDR1 is MDHEN and CDR2 SYDVKM. The V and J ends lost 2 bases and 7 bases respectively, with 9 bases between them. As DNA, the CDR3 is TGTGCCAGCAGTTTAGCAGGGCGGAATGAGCAGTTCTTC. It specifies CASSLAGRNEQFF.

The chain links TRBV11-2 to TRBJ2-5, with D possibly TRBD2 on 6 matching bases. The V and J ends lost 5 bases and 0 bases respectively, with 13 bases between them. This CDR3 is 15 amino acids long. Germline-derived CDR1 and CDR2 are SGHAT and FQNNGV. The CDR3 reads CASSGPLADQETQYF. Here the CDR3 DNA reads TGTGCCAGCAGCGGACCATTAGCGGACCAAGAGACCCAGTACTTC.

The V and J genes are TRBV28 and TRBJ2-3; D is undetermined. Trimming took off 6 bases at V and 6 bases at J, with 13 bases between the two ends. The CDR3 has 13 amino acids. Per the germline V gene, CDR1 is MDHEN and CDR2 is SYDVKM. In DNA form, the CDR3 reads TGTGCCAGCAGCTCCCGCTTCACGGATACGCAGTATTTT. Translated, it gives CASSSRFTDTQYF.

The chain has TRBV18 and TRBJ1-2; D remains ambiguous. The CDR3 is made up of 15 amino acids. The germline V gene encodes CDR1 KGHSH and CDR2 LQKENI. V was cut by 3 bases and J by 4 bases, with 15 bases left in between. As DNA, the CDR3 is TGTGCCAGCTCACCGGAGGCAGGAATGGGCTATGGCTACACCTTC. Protein sequence: CASSPEAGMGYGYTF.

This clonotype was observed a few times. Possible read error: a much larger clone is one base away. The chain has TRBV6-5 and TRBJ2-3; D may be TRBD1 (7 bases). CDR1 is MNHEY, CDR2 SVGAGI, per germline. This CDR3 contains 13 residues. This CDR3 is CVSRPGGTDTQYF. CDR3 bases: TGTGTCAGCCGCCCAGGGGGGACAGATACGCAGTATTTT.

With regard to this clonotype: An end of the junction does not agree with germline; a read error may underlie this. The chain uses TRBV5-1 and TRBJ2-2; 7 bases match TRBD1. From germline, CDR1 is SGHRS and CDR2 YFSETQ. The CDR3 totals 17 residues. The CDR3 sequence: CASRLGLGQQNTGELFF. The CDR3 nucleotides read TGCGCCAGCAGATTGGGGTTGGGACAGCAGAACACCGGGGAGTTGTTTTTT.

V gene TRBV11-2 combines with J gene TRBJ2-2; a possible D gene is TRBD2 (5 bases). V dropped 8 bases and J dropped 5 bases, with 21 bases sitting between them. Germline V gene data show CDR1 as SGHAT and CDR2 as FQNNGV. The CDR3 runs 16 residues. DNA for the CDR3: TGTGCCAGCGGCCTAGAGCTAGCAGCCACAACCGGGGAGCTGTTTTTT. It is translated as CASGLELAATTGELFF.

The chain employs TRBV7-6 and TRBJ1-1, with D perhaps matching TRBD1 (6 bases). Germline V gene lookup returns CDR1 SGHVS and CDR2 FNYEAQ. Trimming left V 5 bases short and J 1 base short, with 8 bases between. The CDR3 covers 13 residues. The CDR3 DNA sequence: TGTGCCAGCAGCAACAGGGCGAACACTGAAGCTTTCTTT. Translation: CASSNRANTEAFF.

The chain links TRBV6-1 to TRBJ2-5; D unresolved. The germline V and J ends were trimmed by 4 bases and 0 bases, with 6 bases remaining between them. Germline CDR1 and CDR2: MNHNS and SASEGT. CDR3 length: 13 residues. The CDR3 reads CASSGRNQETQYF. CDR3 sequence (DNA): TGTGCCAGCAGTGGTAGGAACCAAGAGACCCAGTACTTC.

For this clonotype: Given a much more abundant clone one base away, this may be a read error. The CDR3 loop is CSARRVGELFF. The DNA for the CDR3 is TGCAGTGCTAGGCGGGTCGGGGAGCTGTTTTTT. The V gene is TRBV20-1, the J gene TRBJ2-2; maybe TRBD2 (5 bases). The CDR3 loop spans 11 amino acids. Deletions cut 3 bases from V and 7 bases from J, with 6 bases between. Germline assignment: CDR1 DFQATT and CDR2 SNEGSKA (reference sequence).

Regarding this clonotype: The missing conserved phenylalanine or tryptophan at the end of this CDR3 makes a read error likely. The chain joins TRBV29-1 to TRBJ2-3; D gene unclear. V was clipped by 5 bases and J by 0 bases, with 9 bases between them. Germline V gene lookup returns CDR1 SQVTM and CDR2 ANQGSEA. The CDR3 extends over 13 amino acids. The CDR3 DNA follows: TGCAGCGTTTCGACGGCTAGCACAGATACGCAGTATCTT. The encoded protein is CSVSTASTDTQYL.

As concerns this clonotype: A much larger clone lies a single base off, so this may be a read error. The rearrangement links TRBV6-5 to TRBJ2-1; TRBD2 matches at 8 bases. Looked up from germline, CDR1 is MNHEY and CDR2 is SVGAGI. CDR3 length: 15 amino acids. The V segment lost 8 bases and the J segment 0 bases; nucleotides outside the gene matches: 6. The CDR3 region has the DNA TGTGCCAGCCAGCTGACTAGCGACTCCTACAATGAGCAGTTCTTC. This translates into CASQLTSDSYNEQFF.

This clonotype was counted once. The junction departs from the called germline gene at one end, perhaps through a read error. CDR3 protein: CSVRVGIGNQSQHF. The DNA for the CDR3 is TGCAGTGTTAGAGTCGGGATAGGCAATCAGTCCCAGCATTTT. The chain recombines TRBV20-1 with TRBJ1-5; D unresolved. The germline CDR1 and CDR2 sequences are DFQATT and SNEGSKA (reference sequence). The CDR3 contains 14 residues.